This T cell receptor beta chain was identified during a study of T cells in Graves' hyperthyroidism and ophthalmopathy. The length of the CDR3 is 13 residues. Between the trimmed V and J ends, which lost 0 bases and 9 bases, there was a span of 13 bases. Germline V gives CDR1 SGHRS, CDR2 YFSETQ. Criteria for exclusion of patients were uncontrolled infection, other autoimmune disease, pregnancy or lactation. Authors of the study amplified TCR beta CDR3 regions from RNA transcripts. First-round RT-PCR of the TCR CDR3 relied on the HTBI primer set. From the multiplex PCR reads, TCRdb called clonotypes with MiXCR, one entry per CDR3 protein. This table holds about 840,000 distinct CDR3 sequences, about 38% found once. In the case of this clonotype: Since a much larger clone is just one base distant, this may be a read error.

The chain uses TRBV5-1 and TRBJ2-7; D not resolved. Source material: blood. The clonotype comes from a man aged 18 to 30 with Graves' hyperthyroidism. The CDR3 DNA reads TGCGCCAGCAGCTTGGATCCGGGCGGCGGGCAGTACTTC. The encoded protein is CASSLDPGGGQYF.